This T cell receptor (beta chain) is drawn from a study of CD8 T cells in ankylosing spondylitis. Study-level results: Within ankylosing spondylitis blood, a TCR beta motif made up of roughly eight highly homologous variants appeared to be characteristic.

This clonotype came up many times. Its cognate antigen is unknown. Trimming removed 3 bases from V and 4 bases from J, with 16 bases in between. This CDR3 spans 15 amino acids. From germline, CDR1 is LGHNA and CDR2 YSLEER. TCRdb reprocessed the 5' RACE reads with MiXCR, giving one entry per CDR3 protein. This table has about 210,000 distinct CDR3 sequences, 7.3% appearing once. This chain uses TRBV4-3 with TRBJ2-7; D is unclear. This receptor was identified in a male donor with ankylosing spondylitis. The sequencing input was blood, either unsorted or a sorted T cell fraction (not recorded which). CDR3 region: CASSQSLSRVYEQYF. The CDR3 bases are TGCGCCAGCAGCCAGTCCCTATCCCGAGTTTACGAGCAGTACTTC.